This is a list of T cell receptor beta chains from one sample in a study of T cell changes during pregnancy in multiple sclerosis. Method: immunoSEQ multiplex PCR; TCRdb's copy keeps in-frame clones and lacks some. Of over 50,000 clones listed, approximately 91% are singletons. The sequenced sample was peripheral blood, obtained in the first trimester of pregnancy. These TCRs come from a female donor with multiple sclerosis, enrolled in a pregnancy study. CDR3s include the opening cysteine and the closing phenylalanine or tryptophan. D genes are given only for firm matches. Some rows have no size entry. The others give once, few or many, or a class for an expanded clone.

size | J | V | D | DNA | CDR3
. | TRBJ2-7 | TRBV6-5 | TRBD1 | TGTGCCAGCAATCCCGGGACAGGGGGCTTCTACGAGCAGTACTTC | CASNPGTGGFYEQYF
. | TRBJ2-7 | TRBV25-1 | TRBD2 | TGTGCCAGCAGTGAACGACTAGCGGGATTCCGCTGCGAGCAGTACTTC | CASSERLAGFRCEQYF
once | TRBJ1-5 | TRBV10-3 | . | TGTGCCATCAATAGCGACGGTAATCAGCCCCAGCATTTT | CAINSDGNQPQHF
. | TRBJ2-1 | TRBV5-1 | . | TGCGCCAGCAGCTTGGAGAGCTCCTACAATGAGCAGTTCTTC | CASSLESSYNEQFF
. | TRBJ2-6 | TRBV7-4 | TRBD1 | TGTGCCAGCAGCAATCCAGGACAGGGAACCGGGGCCAACGTCCTGACTTTC | CASSNPGQGTGANVLTF
. | TRBJ2-7 | TRBV27 | . | TGTGCCAGCAGTCTTACCCCTGCAGGGCTTACCTACGAGCAGTACTTC | CASSLTPAGLTYEQYF
. | TRBJ2-7 | TRBV19 | TRBD2 | TGTGCCAGTAGTATCCGGGCGGGAGCGCGGGAGCAGTACTTC | CASSIRAGAREQYF
. | TRBJ2-7 | TRBV5-4 | . | TGTGCCAGCAGCTCTAGCGAGAGCTCCTACGAGCAGTACTTC | CASSSSESSYEQYF
. | TRBJ1-4 | TRBV30 | TRBD1 | TGTGCCTTCCGTCGACGGGGACAGGGACAGAGTCCTAATGAAAAACTGTTTTTT | CAFRRRGQGQSPNEKLFF
. | TRBJ2-7 | TRBV6-6 | TRBD1 | TGTGCCAGCACAGACCGGGACAGGGGCGGCCACGAGCAGTACTTC | CASTDRDRGGHEQYF
once | TRBJ2-3 | TRBV7-2 | . | TGTGCCAGCAGCTTAGCCCCTTTAGCAGCAGATACGCAGTATTTT | CASSLAPLAADTQYF
. | TRBJ1-2 | TRBV30 | TRBD1 | TGTGCCTGGAGTGTAGGGGGGACAGTACTAGGGAATGGCTACACCTTC | CAWSVGGTVLGNGYTF
. | TRBJ2-5 | TRBV5-5 | . | TGTGCCAGCAGCTTCCCGGCAGGCCAAGAGACCCAGTACTTC | CASSFPAGQETQYF
. | TRBJ2-1 | TRBV5-4 | . | TGTGCCAGCAGCTTGGCCCAGGGGATGGGGTACAATGAGCAGTTCTTC | CASSLAQGMGYNEQFF
. | TRBJ2-5 | TRBV4-2 | TRBD2 | TGTGCCAGCAGCCAAGATTGGGCAGCGGGAGGCACACAAGAGACCCAGTACTTC | CASSQDWAAGGTQETQYF
. | TRBJ2-1 | TRBV28 | TRBD2 | TGTGCCAGCAGCCGTCGGGGGGGGCAGAACTCCTACAATGAGCAGTTCTTC | CASSRRGGQNSYNEQFF
. | TRBJ2-5 | TRBV5-1 | TRBD1 | TGCGCCAGCAGCCCGGGACAGATGTACCAAGAGACCCAGTACTTC | CASSPGQMYQETQYF
. | TRBJ2-2 | TRBV4-2 | TRBD2 | TGTGCCAGCAGCCGCCGGCCCAGGACTAGCGGGAGGGATGACGGGGAGCTGTTTTTT | CASSRRPRTSGRDDGELFF
once | TRBJ1-5 | TRBV7-2 | . | TGTGCCAGCAGCCAGAGCAATCAGCCCCAGCATTTT | CASSQSNQPQHF
. | TRBJ2-2 | TRBV11-3 | . | TGTGCCAGCAGTCCCCGGGAGTTCAACACCGGGGAGCTGTTTTTT | CASSPREFNTGELFF
. | TRBJ1-4 | TRBV7-9 | TRBD1 | TGTGCCAGCAGCTTGCCCGGGACAGTTAATGAAAAACTGTTTTTT | CASSLPGTVNEKLFF
. | TRBJ2-5 | TRBV7-9 | TRBD2 | TGTGCCAGCAGCCTCAGACTAGCGGGGGGACAAGAGACCCAGTACTTC | CASSLRLAGGQETQYF
. | TRBJ1-1 | TRBV28 | TRBD1 | TGTGCCAGCAGTCCCAGGGGGCTTACTGAAGCTTTCTTT | CASSPRGLTEAFF
. | TRBJ2-7 | TRBV2 | TRBD2 | TGTGCCAGCACGACTAGCGGACAATACGAGCAGTACTTC | CASTTSGQYEQYF
. | TRBJ2-3 | TRBV29-1 | . | TGCAGCTCTCTCGGACAGAGCACAGATACGCAGTATTTT | CSSLGQSTDTQYF
. | TRBJ2-3 | TRBV12-5 | TRBD2 | TGTGCTAGTGGTTTGTATTACGCGGGAGAAGGCACAGATACGCAGTATTTT | CASGLYYAGEGTDTQYF
. | TRBJ2-7 | TRBV5-8 | . | TGTGCCAGCCGCGTCGGAGGGGGCGGTTACGAGCAGTACTTC | CASRVGGGGYEQYF
. | TRBJ2-2 | TRBV5-1 | . | TGCGCCAGCAGCTTGGTAGGGGGTAACACCGGGGAGCTGTTTTTT | CASSLVGGNTGELFF
once | TRBJ2-5 | TRBV5-6 | TRBD1 | TGTGCCAGCAGCCTAAGGGGGCCCGGGGAGACCCAGTACTTC | CASSLRGPGETQYF
. | TRBJ2-5 | TRBV5-6 | TRBD2 | TGTGCCAGCAGGACTAGCGGCCAAGAGACCCAGTACTTC | CASRTSGQETQYF
. | TRBJ2-2 | TRBV6-4 | . | TGTGCCAGCAGGATACAGGCCTCCACCGGGGAGCTGTTTTTT | CASRIQASTGELFF
. | TRBJ2-1 | TRBV7-2 | TRBD2 | TGTGCCAGCAATCAACTAGCGGGAGCCTACAATGAGCAGTTCTTC | CASNQLAGAYNEQFF
. | TRBJ2-7 | TRBV5-1 | TRBD2 | TGCGCCAGCAGTGGGCGGGGGGACTACGAGCAGTACTTC | CASSGRGDYEQYF
. | TRBJ2-3 | TRBV19 | . | TGTGCCAGTAGTCGAACGGGACTCGCTACCAGCACAGATACGCAGTATTTT | CASSRTGLATSTDTQYF
. | TRBJ2-3 | TRBV27 | . | TGTGCCAGCCTTAGTGCAGATACGCAGTATTTT | CASLSADTQYF
. | TRBJ2-2 | TRBV27 | TRBD1 | TGTGCCAGCAGTTCACAACACCGACAGGGTTACGGGGAGCTGTTTTTT | CASSSQHRQGYGELFF